This T cell receptor (beta chain) was identified in a study of CD8+ T cells in alopecia areata. For the study at large: A 6-month period off drug followed tofacitinib, which lasted 6 to 18 months.

As for treatment: oral pan-JAK inhibitor, 5-10 mg twice daily. Patients with alopecia areata provided lesional scalp punch biopsies as well as peripheral blood. Sorted populations comprised CD4+ and CD8+ T cells obtained from PBMCs. The V and J ends lost 4 bases and 3 bases respectively, with 10 bases between them. Germline values: CDR1 MGHRA, CDR2 YSYEKL. This CDR3 region has 13 residues. The study, taken as a whole, reports: Among the 100 top clones, expanded CD8+ clones, like scalp clonality, were significantly decreased by tofacitinib.

To note about this clone: Its cognate antigen is unknown.

RNA extraction was followed by reverse transcription into cDNA, which acted as the sequencing template. Profiling relied on immunoSEQ multiplex PCR, and the TCRdb table lists in-frame clones only, not all of them. The sample records around 200,000 clones, roughly 61% being singletons. The V and J genes are TRBV4-1 and TRBJ2-7, with a weak D call TRBD1 (6 bases). Sequences were derived from CD8+ T cells sorted from blood, sampled at week 24, from a patient treated with tofacitinib. The clonotype comes from a human donor with alopecia areata. The CDR3 nucleotides are TGCGCCAGCAGCCGGGGGCAGGGCTACGAGCAGTACTTC. As protein: CASSRGQGYEQYF.